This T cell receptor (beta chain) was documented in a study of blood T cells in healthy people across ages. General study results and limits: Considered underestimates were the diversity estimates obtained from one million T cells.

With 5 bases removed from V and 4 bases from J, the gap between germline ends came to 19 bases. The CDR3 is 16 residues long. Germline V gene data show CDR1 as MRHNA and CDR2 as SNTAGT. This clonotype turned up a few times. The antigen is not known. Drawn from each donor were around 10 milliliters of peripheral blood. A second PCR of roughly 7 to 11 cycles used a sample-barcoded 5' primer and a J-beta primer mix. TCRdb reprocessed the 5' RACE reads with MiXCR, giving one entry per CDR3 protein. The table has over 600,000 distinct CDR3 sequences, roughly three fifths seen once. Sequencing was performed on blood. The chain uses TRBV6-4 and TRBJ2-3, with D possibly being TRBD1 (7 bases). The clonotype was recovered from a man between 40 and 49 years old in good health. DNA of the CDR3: TGTGCCAGCAGTCCATCGGTAGGGGGGACAGCAGATACGCAGTATTTT. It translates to CASSPSVGGTADTQYF.